The present entry profiles one TCR beta chain with its context. The antigen is not known. V gave up 4 bases and J gave up 7 bases; unmatched junction bases: 7. Germline V gene sequence: CDR1 MGHRA, CDR2 YSYEKL. This CDR3 has 14 amino acids. Amplified TCR beta CDR3 regions came from RNA transcripts. First-round RT-PCR of the TCR CDR3 relied on the HTBI primer set. TCRdb ran MiXCR on the multiplex PCR reads and lists one entry per CDR3 protein. The sample lists about 610,000 distinct CDR3 sequences, approximately 15% occurring once. The data were taken from a study of T cells in Graves' hyperthyroidism and ophthalmopathy. Study-wide results and limits: The model's output predicted ophthalmopathy at a median of about 6.5 months prior to onset. Most clonotypes expanded in the thyroid (above 0.001) were also present in blood.

Ophthalmopathy patients showed a Clinical Activity Score of at least 3, NOSPECS grade of at least 4 and duration under 3 months. This receptor was obtained from a woman in her 40s with Graves' ophthalmopathy. This chain uses TRBV4-1 with TRBJ1-5, with TRBD1 matching over 7 bases. The sample taken for sequencing was blood. CDR3 amino acids: CASSPTGLNQPQHF. CDR3 coding DNA: TGCGCCAGCAGCCCGACAGGGTTAAACCAGCCCCAGCATTTT.